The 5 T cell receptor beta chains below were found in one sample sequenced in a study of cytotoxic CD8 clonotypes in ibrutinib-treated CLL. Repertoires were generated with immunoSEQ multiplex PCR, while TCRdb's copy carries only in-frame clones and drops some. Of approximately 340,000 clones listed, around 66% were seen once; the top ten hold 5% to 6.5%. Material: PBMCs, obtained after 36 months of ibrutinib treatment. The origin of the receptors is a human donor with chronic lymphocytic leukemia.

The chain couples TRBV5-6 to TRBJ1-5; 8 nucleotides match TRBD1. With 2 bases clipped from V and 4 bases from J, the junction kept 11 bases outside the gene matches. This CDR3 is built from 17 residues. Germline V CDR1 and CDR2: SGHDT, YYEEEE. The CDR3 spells CASSFTGGAYFNQPQHF. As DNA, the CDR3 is TGTGCCAGCAGCTTTACAGGGGGGGCGTATTTTAATCAGCCCCAGCATTTT.

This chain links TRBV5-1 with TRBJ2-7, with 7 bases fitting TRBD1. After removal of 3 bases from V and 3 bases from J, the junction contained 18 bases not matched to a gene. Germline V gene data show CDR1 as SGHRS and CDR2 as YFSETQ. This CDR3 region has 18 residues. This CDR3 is CASSSSLLSTGPFYEQYF. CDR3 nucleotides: TGCGCCAGCAGCTCCTCATTGTTATCGACAGGGCCCTTCTACGAGCAGTACTTC.

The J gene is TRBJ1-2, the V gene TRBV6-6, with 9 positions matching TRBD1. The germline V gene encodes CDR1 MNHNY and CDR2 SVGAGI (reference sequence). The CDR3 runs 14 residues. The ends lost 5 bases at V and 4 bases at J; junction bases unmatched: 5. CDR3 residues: CASSLPTGGYGYTF. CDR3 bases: TGTGCCAGCAGTCTCCCGACAGGGGGCTATGGCTACACCTTC.

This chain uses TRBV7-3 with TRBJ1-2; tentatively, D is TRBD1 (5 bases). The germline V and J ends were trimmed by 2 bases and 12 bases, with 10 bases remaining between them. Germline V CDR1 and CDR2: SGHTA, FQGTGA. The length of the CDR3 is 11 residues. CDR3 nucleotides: TGTGCCAGCAGCTTAGGGGGGATCGACACCTTC. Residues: CASSLGGIDTF.

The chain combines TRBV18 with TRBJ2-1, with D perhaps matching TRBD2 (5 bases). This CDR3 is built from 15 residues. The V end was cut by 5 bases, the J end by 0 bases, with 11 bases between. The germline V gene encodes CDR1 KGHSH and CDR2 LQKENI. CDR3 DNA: TGTGCCAGCTCAGATTTAGGAGGCTCCTACAATGAGCAGTTCTTC. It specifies CASSDLGGSYNEQFF.